This T cell receptor beta chain was identified during a study of cytomegalovirus exposure and HLA in healthy donors. Amplification used 60 Vbeta primers and 13 Jbeta primers. Assay used: immunoSEQ multiplex PCR; TCRdb lists only in-frame clones, some missing. The repertoire consists of 180,000 or so clones, with over 65% occurring once and the leading ten covering about 0.8%. Trimming cost V 4 bases and J 0 bases, with 14 bases left between them. Germline lookup yields CDR1 SGHRS and CDR2 YFSETQ. The CDR3 sequence is 15 residues long. The source of this sequence is a female donor in good health and CMV-seronegative. The sample taken for sequencing was PBMCs. The gene calls are TRBV5-1 and TRBJ2-7, with D possibly being TRBD2 (5 bases). CDR3 sequence reads: CASSPTRTPSYEQYF. The CDR3 bases are TGCGCCAGCAGCCCCACTAGGACCCCCTCCTACGAGCAGTACTTC.